The present T cell receptor (beta chain) was sequenced within a study of blood T cell repertoires in COVID-19. Produced via immunoSEQ multiplex PCR; TCRdb's table is partial and in-frame only. The profile shows under 50,000 clones, about 86% of them singletons. V was cut by 4 bases and J by 3 bases, with 14 bases left in between. This CDR3 comprises 15 residues. In germline, CDR1 is SGHRS, CDR2 YFSETQ. A few counts support this clone. The rearrangement joins TRBV5-1 to TRBJ1-5; no reliable D call. The TCR was taken from a middle-aged man with active COVID-19. Sequencing used peripheral blood. As DNA, the CDR3 is TGCGCCAGCAGCCTCGGCGGTGGCGACAATCAGCCCCAGCATTTT. Protein: CASSLGGGDNQPQHF.